This T cell receptor beta chain was captured by sequencing in a study of tumor and adjacent non-tumor tissue in lung cancer. Whole-study findings and limits: Higher tumor TCR diversity was associated with shorter survival. Significantly higher TCR diversity was found in tumor than normal lung. Top 100 clones took a larger repertoire share in normal lung.

This clonotype appeared once. Its antigen is not known. One end of the junction varies from germline; a read error may be responsible. Three rounds of nested PCR, following a modified ARM-PCR protocol, produced the TCRbeta library. In TCRdb, the multiplex PCR reads were re-called with MiXCR into one record per CDR3 protein. The data show about 70,000 distinct CDR3 sequences, approximately 73% seen once. The template was RNA from unsorted bulk tissue. Donors were chemotherapy-naive, newly diagnosed lung cancer surgical patients in China, August–late 2014. Sequenced sample: lung tumor tissue. The receptor was isolated from a man in his sixties with non-small cell lung cancer.

The CDR3 region has the DNA TGCAGCGTGAGGGTTTCTAGTTTGGGGGCAAAAATACTGACATTC. This sequence encodes CSVRVSSLGAKILTF. This chain uses TRBV29-1 with TRBJ2-6; the D gene is possibly TRBD1 (6 bases). The germline CDR1 and CDR2 sequences are SQVTM and ANQGSEA. The CDR3 runs 15 residues.